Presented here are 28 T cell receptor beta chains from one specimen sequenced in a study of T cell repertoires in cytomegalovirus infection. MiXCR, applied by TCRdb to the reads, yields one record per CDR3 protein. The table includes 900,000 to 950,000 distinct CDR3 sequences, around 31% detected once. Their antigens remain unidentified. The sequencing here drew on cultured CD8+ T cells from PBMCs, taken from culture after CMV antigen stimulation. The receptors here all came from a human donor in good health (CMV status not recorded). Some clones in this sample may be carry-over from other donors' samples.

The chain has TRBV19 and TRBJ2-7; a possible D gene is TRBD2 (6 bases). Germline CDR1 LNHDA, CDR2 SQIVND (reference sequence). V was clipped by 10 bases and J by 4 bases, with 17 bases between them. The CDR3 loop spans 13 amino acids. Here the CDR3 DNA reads TGTGCCACCGCGGCTGGAGGGATGTACGAGCAGTACTTC. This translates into CATAAGGMYEQYF.

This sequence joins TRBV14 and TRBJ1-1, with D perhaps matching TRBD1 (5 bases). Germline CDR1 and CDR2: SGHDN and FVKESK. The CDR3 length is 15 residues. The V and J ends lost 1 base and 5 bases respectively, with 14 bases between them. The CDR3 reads CASSQGGGEGTEAFF. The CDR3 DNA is TGTGCCAGCAGCCAAGGAGGTGGGGAGGGGACTGAAGCTTTCTTT.

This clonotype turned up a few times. CDR3 residues: CASSLARWDGVGEKLFF. CDR3 bases: TGTGCCAGCAGCTTAGCGCGATGGGACGGGGTTGGTGAAAAACTGTTTTTT. V gene TRBV7-8 combines with J gene TRBJ1-4; D might be TRBD1 (5 bases). Trimming took 0 bases from V and 7 from J, leaving 18 bases between them. There are 17 residues in the CDR3. Germline V lookup: CDR1 SGHVS, CDR2 FQNEAQ.

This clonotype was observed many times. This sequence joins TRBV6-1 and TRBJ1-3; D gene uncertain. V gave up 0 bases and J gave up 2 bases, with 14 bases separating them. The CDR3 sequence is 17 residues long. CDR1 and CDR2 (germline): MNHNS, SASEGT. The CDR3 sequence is CASSEAGGGLTGNTIYF. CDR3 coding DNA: TGTGCCAGCAGTGAAGCAGGCGGCGGGCTAACTGGAAACACCATATATTTT.

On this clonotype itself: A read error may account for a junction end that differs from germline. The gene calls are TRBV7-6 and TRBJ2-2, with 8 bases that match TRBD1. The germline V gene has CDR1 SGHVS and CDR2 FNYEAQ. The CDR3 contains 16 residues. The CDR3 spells CASSLATQGGTGELFF. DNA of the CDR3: TGTGCTAGCAGCTTAGCCACACAGGGGGGCACCGGGGAGCTGTTTTTT.

CDR3 sequence: CSVTGGPAEAFF. The DNA for the CDR3 is TGCAGCGTCACAGGTGGACCAGCTGAAGCTTTCTTT. V is TRBV29-1 and J is TRBJ1-1; D perhaps matches TRBD1 (5 bases). The germline V gene has CDR1 SQVTM and CDR2 ANQGSEA. The CDR3 consists of 12 residues. The V and J ends lost 6 bases and 6 bases respectively, with 14 bases between them.

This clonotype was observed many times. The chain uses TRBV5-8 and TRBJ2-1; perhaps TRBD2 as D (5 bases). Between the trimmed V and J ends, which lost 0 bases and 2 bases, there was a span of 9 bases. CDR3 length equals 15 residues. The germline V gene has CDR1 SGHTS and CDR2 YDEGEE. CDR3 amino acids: CASSLGGSTYNEQFF. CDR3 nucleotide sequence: TGTGCCAGCAGCTTGGGAGGGTCTACCTACAATGAGCAGTTCTTC.

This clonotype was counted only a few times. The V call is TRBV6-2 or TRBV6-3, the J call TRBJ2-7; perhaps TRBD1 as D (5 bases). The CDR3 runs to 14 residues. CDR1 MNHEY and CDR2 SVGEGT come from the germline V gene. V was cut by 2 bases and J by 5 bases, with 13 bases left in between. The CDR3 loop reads CASSYETVRDEQYF. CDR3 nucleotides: TGTGCCAGCAGTTACGAAACAGTCAGGGACGAGCAGTACTTC.

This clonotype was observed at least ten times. The CDR3 coding sequence is TGTGCCAGCAGCGGGACAAACTCCTACGAGCAGTACTTC. Residues: CASSGTNSYEQYF. This chain links TRBV7-6 with TRBJ2-7, with a weak D call TRBD1 (6 bases). Germline values: CDR1 SGHVS, CDR2 FNYEAQ. V lost 5 bases and J lost 0, with 8 bases in between. This CDR3 comprises 13 residues.

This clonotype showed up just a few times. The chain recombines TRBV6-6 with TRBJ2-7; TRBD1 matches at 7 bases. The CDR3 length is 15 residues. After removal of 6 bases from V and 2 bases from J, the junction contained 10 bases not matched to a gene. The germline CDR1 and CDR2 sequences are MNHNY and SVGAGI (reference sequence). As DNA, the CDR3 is TGTGCCAGCAGCGTCGACAGGGTAAGGGCCTACGAGCAGTACGTC. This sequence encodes CASSVDRVRAYEQYV.

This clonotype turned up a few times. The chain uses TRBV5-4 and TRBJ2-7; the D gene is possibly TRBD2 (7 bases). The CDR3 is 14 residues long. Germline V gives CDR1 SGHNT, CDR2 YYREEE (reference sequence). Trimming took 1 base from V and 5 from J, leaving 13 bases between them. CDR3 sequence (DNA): TGTGCCAGCAGCTTGATAACAGGGAGGGACGAGCAGTACTTC. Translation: CASSLITGRDEQYF.

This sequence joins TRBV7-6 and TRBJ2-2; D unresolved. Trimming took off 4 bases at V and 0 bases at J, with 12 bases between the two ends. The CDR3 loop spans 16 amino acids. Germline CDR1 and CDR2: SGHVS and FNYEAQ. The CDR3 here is CASSSTKGSNTGELFF. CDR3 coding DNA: TGTGCCAGCAGCTCAACGAAAGGCTCGAACACCGGGGAGCTGTTTTTT.

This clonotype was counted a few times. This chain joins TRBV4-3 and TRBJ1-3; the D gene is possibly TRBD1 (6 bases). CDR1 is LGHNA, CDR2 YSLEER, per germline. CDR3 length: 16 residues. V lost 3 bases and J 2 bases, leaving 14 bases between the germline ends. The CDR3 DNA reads TGCGCCAGCAGCCAGGTACTACAGGGAACTGGAAACACCATATATTTT. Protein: CASSQVLQGTGNTIYF.

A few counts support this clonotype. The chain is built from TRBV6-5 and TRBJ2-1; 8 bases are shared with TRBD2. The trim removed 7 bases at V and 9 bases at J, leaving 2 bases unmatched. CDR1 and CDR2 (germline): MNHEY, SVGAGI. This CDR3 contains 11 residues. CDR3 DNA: TGTGCCAGCACCGCGGGAGGTGAGCAGTTCTTC. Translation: CASTAGGEQFF.

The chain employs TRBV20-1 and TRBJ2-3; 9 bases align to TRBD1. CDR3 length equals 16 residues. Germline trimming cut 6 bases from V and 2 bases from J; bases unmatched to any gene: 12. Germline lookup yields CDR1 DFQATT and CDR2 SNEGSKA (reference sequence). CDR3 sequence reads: CSAQTGTGRYTDTQYF. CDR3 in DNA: TGCAGTGCCCAAACTGGGACAGGGCGATACACAGATACGCAGTATTTT.

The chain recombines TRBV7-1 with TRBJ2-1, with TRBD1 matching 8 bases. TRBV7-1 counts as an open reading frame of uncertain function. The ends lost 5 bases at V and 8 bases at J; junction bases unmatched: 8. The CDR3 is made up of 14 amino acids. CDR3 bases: TGTGCCAGCAGCCCTAGGACAGGGAGTCATGAGCAGTTCTTC. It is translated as CASSPRTGSHEQFF.

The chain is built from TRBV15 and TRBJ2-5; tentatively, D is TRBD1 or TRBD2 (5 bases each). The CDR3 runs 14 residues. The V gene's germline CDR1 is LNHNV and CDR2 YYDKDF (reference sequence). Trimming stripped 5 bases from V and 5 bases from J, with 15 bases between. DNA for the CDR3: TGTGCCACCAGCTCCCGGGACGAGGAGGAGACCCAGTACTTC. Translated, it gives CATSSRDEEETQYF.

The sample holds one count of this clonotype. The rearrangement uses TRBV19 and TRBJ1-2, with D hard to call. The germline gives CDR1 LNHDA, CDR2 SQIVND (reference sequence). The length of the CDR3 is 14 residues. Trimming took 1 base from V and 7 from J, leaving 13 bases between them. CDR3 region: CASSIAADQAGYTF. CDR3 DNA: TGTGCCAGTAGTATAGCTGCGGACCAAGCTGGCTACACCTTC. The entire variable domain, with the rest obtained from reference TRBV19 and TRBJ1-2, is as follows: DGGITQSPKYLFRKEGQNVTLSCEQNLNHDAMYWYRQDPGQGLRLIYYSQIVNDFQKGDIAEGYSVSREKKESFPLTVTSAQKNPTAFYLCASSIAADQAGYTFGSGTRLTVV.

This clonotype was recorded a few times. CDR3 DNA sequence: TGCAGTGCTAGAGATTTACAGGGAGAGGCGAATGAGCAGTTCTTC. As protein: CSARDLQGEANEQFF. The rearrangement joins TRBV20-1 to TRBJ2-1; D possibly corresponds to TRBD1 (6 bases). The CDR3 covers 15 residues. Trimming removed 0 bases from V and 7 bases from J, with 16 bases in between. CDR1 and CDR2 from the germline V gene are DFQATT and SNEGSKA (reference sequence).

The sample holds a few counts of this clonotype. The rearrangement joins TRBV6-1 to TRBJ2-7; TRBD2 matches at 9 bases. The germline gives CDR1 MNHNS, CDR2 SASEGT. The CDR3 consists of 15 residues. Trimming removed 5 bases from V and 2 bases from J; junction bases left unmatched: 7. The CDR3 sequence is CASSHLAGATYEQYF. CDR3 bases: TGTGCCAGCAGTCACTTAGCGGGGGCCACCTACGAGCAGTACTTC.

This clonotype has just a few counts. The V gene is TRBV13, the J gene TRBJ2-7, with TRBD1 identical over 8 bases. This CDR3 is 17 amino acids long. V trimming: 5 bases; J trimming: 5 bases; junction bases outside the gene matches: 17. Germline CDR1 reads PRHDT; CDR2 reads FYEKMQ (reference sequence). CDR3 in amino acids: CASSPPYDRGLYNEQYF. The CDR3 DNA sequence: TGTGCCAGCAGCCCGCCATACGACAGGGGCCTTTACAACGAGCAGTACTTC.

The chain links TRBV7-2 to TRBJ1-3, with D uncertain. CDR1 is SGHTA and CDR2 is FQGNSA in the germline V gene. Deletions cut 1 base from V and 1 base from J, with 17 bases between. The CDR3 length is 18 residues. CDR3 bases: TGTGCCAGCAGCTTAGGAGTTAACAGCTTATTTTCTGGAAACACCATATATTTT. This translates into CASSLGVNSLFSGNTIYF. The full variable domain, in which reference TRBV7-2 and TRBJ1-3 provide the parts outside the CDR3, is GAGVSQSPSNKVTEKGKDVELRCDPISGHTALYWYRQSLGQGLEFLIYFQGNSAPDKSGLPSDRFSAERTGGSVSTLTIQRTQQEDSAVYLCASSLGVNSLFSGNTIYFGEGSWLTVV.

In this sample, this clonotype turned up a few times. For the CDR3, the DNA is TGTGCCAGCAGCTTAGTTCGGGGGGCAGGGCAGCCCCAGCATTTT. The encoded protein is CASSLVRGAGQPQHF. This chain links TRBV7-6 with TRBJ1-5; D perhaps matches TRBD1 (6 bases). V was trimmed by 1 base and J by 7 bases, leaving 14 bases between them. The CDR3 extends over 15 amino acids. Looked up from germline, CDR1 is SGHVS and CDR2 is FNYEAQ.

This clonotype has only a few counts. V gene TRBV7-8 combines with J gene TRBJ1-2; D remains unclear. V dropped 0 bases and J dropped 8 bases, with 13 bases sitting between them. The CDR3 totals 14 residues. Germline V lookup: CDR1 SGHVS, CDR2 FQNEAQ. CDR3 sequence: CASSLAQGKEGYTF. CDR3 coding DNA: TGTGCCAGCAGCTTAGCGCAAGGAAAGGAAGGCTACACCTTC.

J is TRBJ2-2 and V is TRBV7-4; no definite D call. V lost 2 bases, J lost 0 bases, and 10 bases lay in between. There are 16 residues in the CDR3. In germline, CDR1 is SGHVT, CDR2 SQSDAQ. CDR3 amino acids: CASSLIVSANTGELFF. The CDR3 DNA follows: TGTGCCAGCAGCTTAATTGTCTCGGCGAACACCGGGGAGCTGTTTTTT.

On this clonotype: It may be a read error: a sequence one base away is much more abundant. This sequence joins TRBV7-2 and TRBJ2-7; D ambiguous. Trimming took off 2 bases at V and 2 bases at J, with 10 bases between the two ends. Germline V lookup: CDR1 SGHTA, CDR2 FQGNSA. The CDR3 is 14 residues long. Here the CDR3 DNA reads TGTGCCAGCAGCTTAAGAGATCAGCCCTACGAGCAGTACTTC. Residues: CASSLRDQPYEQYF.

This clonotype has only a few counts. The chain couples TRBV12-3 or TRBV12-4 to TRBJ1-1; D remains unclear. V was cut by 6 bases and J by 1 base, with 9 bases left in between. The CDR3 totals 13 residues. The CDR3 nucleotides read TGTGCCAGCAGGGGGTTGCCGAACACTGAAGCTTTCTTT. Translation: CASRGLPNTEAFF.

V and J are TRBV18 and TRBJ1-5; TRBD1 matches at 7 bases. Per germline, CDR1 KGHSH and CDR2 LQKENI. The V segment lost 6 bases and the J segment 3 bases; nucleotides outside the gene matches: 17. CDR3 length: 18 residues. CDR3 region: CASSSATGVSSPNQPQHF. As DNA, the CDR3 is TGTGCCAGCTCTTCCGCAACAGGGGTCTCGTCCCCCAATCAGCCCCAGCATTTT.